The T cell receptor (beta chain) under discussion was sequenced for a study of T-cell memory formation after mild COVID-19. The V and J ends lost 0 bases and 4 bases respectively, with 13 bases between them. From germline, CDR1 is SGHRS and CDR2 YFSETQ. The CDR3 loop spans 15 amino acids. With regard to this clonotype: As yet, its antigen is unknown.

General observations from the study: Later expanders leaned toward CD4+, whereas clones contracting from day 15 to 85 were balanced CD4/CD8. Some SARS-CoV-2-responding clones were already detected in memory before infection. Clones which contracted sat mainly in CM and EM if CD4+, and in EMRA if CD8+.

TCRdb reprocessed the 5' RACE reads with MiXCR, giving one entry per CDR3 protein. Seen here are 470,000 or so distinct CDR3 sequences, under 20% observed once, and the top ten hold roughly 21%. The receptor comes from a man younger than 35 who had mild COVID-19 (a few samples of this study predate the infection). Cell type and time point are not known. This chain joins TRBV5-1 and TRBJ2-5, with TRBD1 as a possible D gene (6 bases). Source material: PBMCs or a T cell subset sorted from them (not recorded which). CDR3 loop: CASSLAPGQTETQYF. The DNA of the CDR3 is TGCGCCAGCAGCTTGGCCCCCGGACAGACAGAGACCCAGTACTTC.